This TCR beta chain was obtained from a study of technical replicates of blood from four donors. V shed 4 bases, J shed 3 bases, and the junction held 13 bases outside the gene matches. This CDR3 spans 18 amino acids. Per the germline V gene, CDR1 is SGDLS and CDR2 is YYNGEE. This clone has a single count. The assay was immunoSEQ multiplex PCR, and TCRdb's table has in-frame clones only and misses some. The table records under 100,000 clones, 94% of them present only once. This receptor was taken from a human donor in good health. The V and J genes are TRBV9 and TRBJ2-1; 10 bases line up with TRBD2. The specimen was T cells isolated from PBMCs. CDR3 DNA: TGTGCCAGCAGCTCAGCCCTTCCTGGACTAGCGGACTACAATGAGCAGTTCTTC. Protein: CASSSALPGLADYNEQFF.